Below, 16 T cell receptor beta chains from the same sample are listed, as sequenced in a study of blood T cell repertoires in COVID-19. Data came from immunoSEQ multiplex PCR; TCRdb stores just in-frame clones and leaves some out. This table holds fewer than 300,000 clones, more than 75% found once. Sequencing was carried out using PBMCs or T cells enriched from blood (not recorded which). All receptors derive from a man aged 18 to 29 who had recovered from COVID-19.

In its sample, this clone was seen once. The chain combines TRBV18 with TRBJ2-1, with 8 bases fitting TRBD2. Trimming cost V 3 bases and J 10 bases; bases outside gene matches: 11. Germline CDR1 is KGHSH and CDR2 is LQKENI. CDR3 length: 15 residues. The CDR3 reads CASSPFSYGGDEQFF. The CDR3 DNA reads as TGTGCCAGCTCACCTTTTTCGTACGGGGGGGACGAGCAGTTCTTC.

V usage is TRBV10-3 and J usage is TRBJ2-7; D perhaps matches TRBD2 (6 bases). This CDR3 has 16 residues. The V end lost 4 bases, the J end lost 1 base, and 17 bases lay between the germline ends. The V gene's germline CDR1 is ENHRY and CDR2 SYGVKD. CDR3 DNA: TGTGCCATCAGTGGGGGGGTGACGGGTCCTTCCTACGAGCAGTACTTC. Translating it yields CAISGGVTGPSYEQYF.

V usage is TRBV19 and J usage is TRBJ1-3; 11 bases map to TRBD1. The length of the CDR3 is 14 residues. The V gene's germline CDR1 is LNHDA and CDR2 SQIVND (reference sequence). The ends lost 5 bases at V and 8 bases at J; junction bases unmatched: 5. DNA of the CDR3: TGTGCCAGTAGTGAGCGGACAGGGGGCCACACCATATATTTT. This gives the protein CASSERTGGHTIYF.

V usage is TRBV7-9 and J usage is TRBJ1-2; 8 bases line up with TRBD1. CDR1 is SEHNR and CDR2 is FQNEAQ in the germline V gene (reference sequence). The CDR3 has 14 residues. J was trimmed by 3 bases and V by 5 bases; bases with no gene match: 5. CDR3 sequence (DNA): TGTGCCAGCAGCAAGACAGGGGCGGACTATGGCTACACCTTC. Its protein product is CASSKTGADYGYTF.

The chain carries TRBV12-5 and TRBJ1-6, with 7 bases lining up with TRBD1. CDR1 LGHNT and CDR2 FRNRAP come from the germline V gene. Trimming at V came to 0 bases and at J to 7 bases, leaving 0 bases not matched to a gene. CDR3 length equals 14 residues. This chain's CDR3 is CASGLVGGNSPLHF. The CDR3 nucleotides are TGTGCTAGTGGTTTGGTAGGGGGCAATTCACCCCTCCACTTT.

The V gene is TRBV2, the J gene TRBJ1-5; D possibly corresponds to TRBD1 (6 bases). Deletions cut 6 bases from V and 3 bases from J, with 12 bases between. This CDR3 spans 14 amino acids. Germline CDR1 reads SNHLY; CDR2 reads FYNNEI. CDR3 residues: CASSATGYNQPQHF. Here the CDR3 DNA reads TGTGCCAGCAGCGCCACAGGGTACAATCAGCCCCAGCATTTT.

The chain uses TRBV19 and TRBJ2-7; D may be TRBD1 (7 bases). From germline, CDR1 is LNHDA and CDR2 SQIVND (reference sequence). Deletions cut 3 bases from V and 0 bases from J, with 15 bases between. This CDR3 has 16 amino acids. CDR3 in amino acids: CASSIRGTVSSYEQYF. The DNA for the CDR3 is TGTGCCAGTAGTATTCGCGGGACAGTGAGCTCCTACGAGCAGTACTTC.

CDR3 nucleotide sequence: TGTGCCAGCAGCCAATCGGGCCGCGGAGGGGGCACTCAGCCCCAGCATTTT. Translation: CASSQSGRGGGTQPQHF. V is TRBV16 and J is TRBJ1-5; 7 bases are shared with TRBD1. Germline lookup yields CDR1 KGHSY and CDR2 FQNENV. CDR3 length: 17 residues. Trimming took 0 bases from V and 6 from J; bases not matched to a gene: 11.

This sequence joins TRBV5-5 and TRBJ2-7; 10 positions match TRBD1. From germline, CDR1 is SGHKS and CDR2 YYEKEE (reference sequence). V trimming: 6 bases; J trimming: 3 bases; junction bases outside the gene matches: 6. The CDR3 sequence is 14 residues long. CDR3: CASNFGTGVYEQYF. The CDR3, as DNA: TGTGCCAGCAACTTCGGGACAGGGGTCTACGAGCAGTACTTC.

The gene calls are TRBV5-1 and TRBJ1-3; 10 nucleotides agree with TRBD1. V dropped 7 bases and J dropped 2; count of bases not matched to a gene: 9. The CDR3 runs to 16 residues. Germline assignment: CDR1 SGHRS and CDR2 YFSETQ. CDR3 nucleotides: TGCGCCAGCGGTCCCCACGGACAGGGGGCTGGAAACACCATATATTTT. Amino acids: CASGPHGQGAGNTIYF.

This clone has a single count. The V call is TRBV5-5, the J call TRBJ2-7; 13 nucleotides line up with TRBD2. There are 15 residues in the CDR3. V was pared by 2 bases and J by 2 bases, with 1 base of the junction left unmatched. The germline CDR1 and CDR2 sequences are SGHKS and YYEKEE (reference sequence). CDR3 amino acids: CASSFTSGRAYEQYF. CDR3 bases: TGTGCCAGCAGCTTTACTAGCGGGAGGGCCTACGAGCAGTACTTC.

This chain joins TRBV4-1 and TRBJ2-7; TRBD1 agrees at 9 bases. The germline V gene has CDR1 MGHRA and CDR2 YSYEKL. The CDR3 is 15 residues long. V lost 5 bases to trimming and J lost 5 bases; unmatched junction nucleotides: 10. CDR3 in DNA: TGCGCCAGCAGCTTCACCGGGACAGGGATCCACGAGCAGTACTTC. This sequence encodes CASSFTGTGIHEQYF.

The genes are TRBV29-1 and TRBJ2-2; no definite D call. V shed 1 base and J shed 7 bases, with 10 bases lying between them. Per the germline V gene, CDR1 is SQVTM and CDR2 is ANQGSEA. CDR3 length equals 13 residues. The CDR3 spells CSVEGLERGELFF. The CDR3, as DNA: TGCAGCGTTGAAGGACTGGAACGCGGGGAGCTGTTTTTT.

The gene calls are TRBV3-1 (or the pseudogene TRBV3-2) and TRBJ1-3, with D possibly being TRBD1 (5 bases). The V gene's germline CDR1 is LGHDT and CDR2 YNNKEL (reference sequence). Trimming took off 1 base at V and 2 bases at J, with 15 bases between the two ends. The CDR3 sequence is 17 residues long. The CDR3, as DNA: TGTGCCAGCAGCCAAGCTGCGGGACGGGCACCTGGAAACACCATATATTTT. This codes for CASSQAAGRAPGNTIYF.

This clone was seen just once. This chain joins TRBV27 and TRBJ2-2; 9 nucleotides align to TRBD1. V gave up 6 bases and J gave up 1 base; unmatched junction bases: 6. Germline V gives CDR1 MNHEY, CDR2 SMNVEV (reference sequence). CDR3 length: 16 amino acids. Written as DNA, the CDR3 is TGTGCCAGCAGCCTCCGGACAGGGGTGAACACCGGGGAGCTGTTTTTT. Its protein product is CASSLRTGVNTGELFF.

The rearrangement joins TRBV27 to TRBJ2-2, with D perhaps TRBD1 (5 bases). Germline CDR1 is MNHEY and CDR2 is SMNVEV (reference sequence). The CDR3 consists of 14 residues. V lost 5 bases and J lost 2, with 9 bases in between. The CDR3 region has the DNA TGTGCCAGCAGTATTCAGGGAAACACCGGGGAGCTGTTTTTT. Its translation is CASSIQGNTGELFF.